This paragraph reports one T cell receptor (beta chain). No antigen is known for it. The input lacks base qualities; no much larger clone sits a single base away. V and J are trimmed by 5 bases and 8 bases, and the gene matches miss 8 bases of the junction. There are 16 amino acids in the CDR3, from cysteine to phenylalanine inclusive. CDR3 DNA is the only sequence kept; it has 48 bases, read in frame from the first base. CDR1 and CDR2 were assigned from the germline V gene as MDHEN and SYDVKM. This record comes from a study of cytomegalovirus exposure and HLA in healthy donors (dated by TCRdb to about 2017). Regarding the study in general: According to a later analysis, the roughly 130 validation repertoires were produced on the same platform as the 700 or so repertoires of the first cohort. Besides the first cohort of under 700 subjects, a separate validation cohort made up of around 120 different subjects was used. The study combined high-throughput TCR immunosequencing, statistical association of individual TCRs with disease status, and machine learning to predict cytomegalovirus infection status. The study aimed to test whether signatures of past pathogen exposure could be identified by cataloging public T cell receptors.

Libraries came from the immunoSEQ multiplex PCR assay. For the original study's pipeline: A statistical classification framework was built to diagnose cytomegalovirus status from the catalog of TCR beta chain sequences. Sourced from immuneACCESS, this table was stored by TCRdb with only in-frame sequences that have V and J called. A share of the clones is absent; for the studies checked, an unresolved V gene accounts for under half, and the remainder has no known explanation. V and J calls and clone size are copied from that table; D and trimming were computed from the DNA. In this sample the table shows under 200,000 clones, roughly 89% of which occur a single time. Of the sample, 3% to 3.5% falls within the top ten clones. Results the study describes overall, beyond this receptor: According to the authors, the approach could potentially be generalized to other disease states and immunological phenotypes. A total of some 180 TCR beta chains were listed by the study as associated with cytomegalovirus. The classifier was reported to diagnose cytomegalovirus status with high specificity and sensitivity in both the original and validation cohorts. A few of the identified cytomegalovirus-associated TCR beta chains were confirmed in vitro to be specific for cytomegalovirus antigens. Across donors, most TCR sequences were observed very rarely, whereas some public TCRs were present in many individuals. A later analysis lacked HLA typing for the validation cohort, so it scored co-occurrence in that cohort across all 110 or so repertoires. In a later analysis, TCRs clustered in the first cohort were found to also tend to co-occur in the approximately 120 validation repertoires, with approximately 95% of cluster scores above 0.

Donors formed part of the validation cohort, which comprised 120 or so subjects and was distinct from the first cohort of several hundred subjects. This TCR came from a young woman in good health and CMV-seropositive. The sequence links TRBV28 to TRBJ2-1; the junction holds 14 bases that match TRBD2. Sequencing was done on a sample of PBMCs. The bases are TGTGCCAGCAGTGCCATTAGACTAGCGGGAGGGGATGAGCAGTTCTTC. Its coded protein is CASSAIRLAGGDEQFF.